This passage covers 27 T cell receptor beta chains from one sample sequenced in a study of HIV-infected children after antiretroviral therapy interruption. A 3' RACE protocol on RNA, with unique molecular identifiers, produced the TCR library. A single record per CDR3 protein comes from TCRdb applying MiXCR to the 3' RACE reads. The sample carries approximately 89,000 distinct CDR3 sequences, 6% to 8.5% recorded once. Described treatment: PENTA 11 planned treatment interruption arm or continuous ART arm. Here the sequenced sample was CD45RA+ CD4+ T cells from PBMCs, pooled from several time points, taken from a donor given antiretroviral therapy, either interrupted or continuous. As for subset: naive CD4+ CD45RA+ CD45RO- T cells. All receptors come from a pool of human donors with HIV.

This clonotype was counted many times. The rearrangement uses TRBV20-1 and TRBJ1-2; D is uncertain. V lost 1 base, J lost 2 bases, and 11 bases lay in between. This CDR3 region has 14 residues. Per the germline V gene, CDR1 is DFQATT and CDR2 is SNEGSKA (reference sequence). The chain's CDR3 is CSARGQASNYGYTF. The CDR3 coding sequence is TGCAGTGCTAGAGGGCAGGCCTCAAACTATGGCTACACCTTC.

This clonotype came up many times. The chain joins TRBV12-3 or TRBV12-4 to TRBJ2-7; D not resolved. This CDR3 comprises 13 residues. Trimming took 3 bases from V and 2 from J, leaving 8 bases between them. CDR3 protein: CASSFWQAYEQYF. CDR3 in DNA: TGTGCCAGCAGTTTTTGGCAGGCCTACGAGCAGTACTTC.

Comment on this clonotype: At one end the junction does not follow the germline gene, possibly because of a read error. The CDR3 DNA reads TGTGCGACCAGGGAGTCAGGGGCGAGCTCTGGGGCCAACGTCCTGACTTTC. Its protein is CATRESGASSGANVLTF. The V and J genes are TRBV24-1 and TRBJ2-6, with D tentatively TRBD1 (6 bases). Germline V gene lookup returns CDR1 KGHDR and CDR2 SFDVKD. The CDR3 runs to 17 residues.

This clonotype was seen many times. The chain couples TRBV20-1 to TRBJ1-1; D not resolved. This CDR3 contains 14 residues. Germline lookup yields CDR1 DFQATT and CDR2 SNEGSKA (reference sequence). The ends were cut back, 2 bases at V and 3 bases at J, with 13 bases in the middle. CDR3 sequence reads: CSARSGGMHTEAFF. The CDR3 bases are TGCAGTGCTAGATCTGGTGGAATGCACACTGAAGCTTTCTTT.

This clonotype was detected ten times or more. V is TRBV4-2 and J is TRBJ2-1, with D uncertain. The CDR3 runs 13 residues. The ends were cut back, 4 bases at V and 7 bases at J, with 11 bases in the middle. The V gene's germline CDR1 is LGHNA and CDR2 YNFKEQ. The CDR3 protein is CASSRTLENEQFF. The CDR3 DNA sequence: TGTGCCAGCAGCCGAACCCTGGAGAATGAGCAGTTCTTC.

This clonotype was counted ten times or more. V gene TRBV7-3 combines with J gene TRBJ1-2; D remains unclear. The CDR3 length is 13 residues. With 1 base removed from V and 11 bases from J, the gap between germline ends came to 14 bases. Germline assignment: CDR1 SGHTA and CDR2 FQGTGA. The CDR3 reads CASSLNQAPPYTF. CDR3 DNA: TGTGCCAGCAGCTTAAACCAGGCCCCCCCTTACACCTTC.

The rearrangement joins TRBV19 to TRBJ1-2; D is possibly TRBD1 (6 bases). Trimming took 7 bases from V and 1 from J, leaving 19 bases between them. CDR1 is LNHDA and CDR2 is SQIVND in the germline V gene (reference sequence). This CDR3 region has 16 residues. The CDR3 here is CASKIGRGRGNYGYTF. The CDR3 coding sequence is TGTGCCAGTAAAATAGGTCGAGGCAGGGGTAACTATGGCTACACCTTC.

The V gene is TRBV7-9, the J gene TRBJ1-1; weak D call: TRBD1 (5 bases). CDR1 is SEHNR and CDR2 is FQNEAQ in the germline V gene (reference sequence). V lost 0 bases, J lost 5 bases, and 10 bases lay in between. CDR3 length: 14 amino acids. This CDR3 reads CASSLATQVTEAFF. CDR3 coding DNA: TGTGCCAGCAGCTTAGCAACACAGGTAACTGAAGCTTTCTTT.

Here the CDR3 reads CASSRSDRNTGELFF. The CDR3 DNA follows: TGCGCCAGCAGCCGCTCGGACAGAAACACCGGGGAGCTGTTTTTT. The rearrangement uses TRBV5-1 and TRBJ2-2; the D gene is possibly TRBD1 (6 bases). Trimming left V 4 bases short and J 2 bases short, with 12 bases between. The CDR3 loop spans 15 amino acids. Germline lookup yields CDR1 SGHRS and CDR2 YFSETQ.

The sample holds many counts of this clonotype. The chain employs TRBV6-4 and TRBJ2-3; TRBD1 matches 7 bases. With 3 bases clipped from V and 2 bases from J, the junction kept 5 bases outside the gene matches. This CDR3 comprises 15 residues. Germline CDR1 is MRHNA and CDR2 is SNTAGT. The CDR3 nucleotides are TGTGCCAGCAGTGAGAGGACAGGTAACACAGATACGCAGTATTTT. It is translated as CASSERTGNTDTQYF.

The chain recombines TRBV2 with TRBJ1-4; D is undetermined. The germline V gene has CDR1 SNHLY and CDR2 FYNNEI. The V and J ends lost 3 bases and 5 bases respectively, with 7 bases between them. This CDR3 is built from 13 residues. The DNA for the CDR3 is TGTGCCAGCAGTGATACAAGAAATGAAAAACTGTTTTTT. Protein: CASSDTRNEKLFF.

In its sample, this clonotype was seen many times. This chain uses TRBV6-1 with TRBJ2-1, with a possible D match to TRBD2 (6 bases). This CDR3 has 16 residues. Germline CDR1 reads MNHNS; CDR2 reads SASEGT. The V and J ends lost 3 bases and 0 bases respectively, with 12 bases between them. CDR3 coding DNA: TGTGCCAGCAGTGATGCCGGGGGTCACTCCTACAATGAGCAGTTCTTC. This codes for CASSDAGGHSYNEQFF.

This clonotype was recorded at least ten times. This chain uses TRBV29-1 with TRBJ2-1; 8 bases fit TRBD1. This CDR3 has 14 residues. The germline gives CDR1 SQVTM, CDR2 ANQGSEA. J gave up 4 bases and V 4 bases, and 6 bases lay outside the gene matches. Here the CDR3 reads CSVARDRRYNEQFF. For the CDR3, the DNA is TGCAGCGTTGCCCGGGACAGGAGGTACAATGAGCAGTTCTTC.

By share of the sample, this clonotype is medium-sized. The chain links TRBV12-3 or TRBV12-4 to TRBJ1-2, with D tentatively TRBD1 (5 bases). The CDR3 sequence is 13 residues long. Trimming cost V 3 bases and J 4 bases, with 9 bases left between them. CDR3: CASSFGASYGYTF. CDR3 DNA sequence: TGTGCCAGCAGTTTCGGGGCATCCTATGGCTACACCTTC.

The sample holds a few counts of this clonotype. This chain uses TRBV28 with TRBJ2-2; D is perhaps TRBD2 (5 bases). CDR3 length equals 12 residues. The V and J ends lost 6 bases and 5 bases respectively, with 7 bases between them. CDR1 MDHEN and CDR2 SYDVKM come from the germline V gene. The CDR3 DNA reads as TGTGCCAGCAGAAGGGAGACCGGGGAGCTGTTTTTT. This codes for CASRRETGELFF.

This clonotype was counted only a few times. This chain links TRBV15 with TRBJ1-5; D perhaps matches TRBD1 (6 bases). This CDR3 region has 16 residues. Looked up from germline, CDR1 is LNHNV and CDR2 is YYDKDF (reference sequence). V was pared by 0 bases and J by 6 bases, with 15 bases between. The CDR3 DNA is TGTGCCACCAGCAGAGAGGTTGCAGGGGCAGGTCAGCCCCAGCATTTT. It is translated as CATSREVAGAGQPQHF.

This clonotype was found many times. The rearrangement links TRBV15 to TRBJ2-5, with a weak D call TRBD2 (6 bases). V was clipped by 0 bases and J by 3 bases, with 11 bases between them. This CDR3 has 15 residues. Germline CDR1 is LNHNV and CDR2 is YYDKDF (reference sequence). The CDR3 here is CATSRDGTEEETQYF. DNA of the CDR3: TGTGCCACCAGCAGAGACGGGACTGAAGAAGAGACCCAGTACTTC.

This clonotype was observed a few times. The chain links TRBV12-3 or TRBV12-4 to TRBJ2-3, with TRBD1 matching 10 bases. The V and J ends lost 6 bases and 4 bases, in that order; junction bases with no gene match: 7. This CDR3 has 15 residues. The CDR3 nucleotides are TGTGCCAGCAGATCCCGGGACAGGGGTGCAGATACGCAGTATTTT. It translates to CASRSRDRGADTQYF.

Ten or more counts support this clonotype. This sequence joins TRBV18 and TRBJ2-5; D ambiguous. CDR3 length: 12 residues. Germline V gives CDR1 KGHSH, CDR2 LQKENI. With 2 bases removed from V and 3 bases from J, the gap between germline ends came to 4 bases. This CDR3 is CASSPTEETQYF. CDR3 coding DNA: TGTGCCAGCTCACCAACAGAAGAGACCCAGTACTTC.

This clonotype showed up many times. J is TRBJ2-1 and V is TRBV12-3 or TRBV12-4; 12 nucleotides line up with TRBD1. V was pared by 6 bases and J by 10 bases, with 7 bases of the junction left unmatched. The CDR3 contains 14 residues. Here the CDR3 DNA reads TGTGCCAGCAGGACGGGACAGGGGGCTCTAGAGCAGTTCTTC. Encoded protein: CASRTGQGALEQFF.

At least ten counts were recorded for this clonotype. J is TRBJ2-4 and V is TRBV12-3 or TRBV12-4; 11 nucleotides agree with TRBD2. The CDR3 totals 15 residues. After removal of 5 bases from V and 6 bases from J, the junction contained 6 bases not matched to a gene. The chain's CDR3 is CASSPLLAGGNIQYF. The CDR3 DNA reads TGTGCCAGCAGTCCCCTCCTAGCGGGAGGAAACATTCAGTACTTC.

V and J are TRBV11-3 and TRBJ2-5; 8 positions agree with TRBD2. From germline, CDR1 is SGHNT and CDR2 YENEEA. V trimming: 5 bases; J trimming: 7 bases; junction bases outside the gene matches: 12. CDR3 length equals 15 residues. The CDR3 region is CASSQGSGTTTTQYF. DNA for the CDR3: TGTGCCAGCAGCCAGGGTAGCGGGACTACCACGACCCAGTACTTC.

This sequence joins TRBV11-3 and TRBJ2-1, with 15 bases fitting TRBD2. Germline V gives CDR1 SGHNT, CDR2 YENEEA. V was pared by 4 bases and J by 15 bases, with 7 bases of the junction left unmatched. This CDR3 spans 14 amino acids. The CDR3 bases are TGTGCCAGCAGCTGGGGGACTAGCGGGGGGCCCGTGTTCTTC. This translates into CASSWGTSGGPVFF.

This clonotype was seen at least ten times. The chain employs TRBV2 and TRBJ1-4; 8 bases align to TRBD1. This CDR3 has 14 amino acids. The ends lost 3 bases at V and 7 bases at J; junction bases unmatched: 4. Germline CDR1 SNHLY, CDR2 FYNNEI. CDR3 sequence (DNA): TGTGCCAGCAGTGAGGACAGGGTTTCTGAAAAACTGTTTTTT. Translated: CASSEDRVSEKLFF.

This clonotype has a count of ten or more. This sequence joins TRBV19 and TRBJ2-7, with 11 bases matching TRBD2. The germline gives CDR1 LNHDA, CDR2 SQIVND (reference sequence). This CDR3 contains 12 residues. V was clipped by 7 bases and J by 12 bases; unmatched bases: 8. Here the CDR3 DNA reads TGTGCCAGTACCACGACTAGCGGGAAGGCGTACTTC. Its protein product is CASTTTSGKAYF.

The V call is TRBV10-3, the J call TRBJ2-4; D not certain. The length of the CDR3 is 13 residues. The V end lost 4 bases, the J end lost 3 bases, and 7 bases lay between the germline ends. Per the germline V gene, CDR1 is ENHRY and CDR2 is SYGVKD. CDR3 loop: CAISGGIKNIQYF. The DNA for the CDR3 is TGTGCCATCAGTGGAGGAATCAAAAACATTCAGTACTTC.

This clonotype was found a few times. The J gene is TRBJ2-7, the V gene TRBV6-6; 7 bases align to TRBD1. J gave up 1 base and V 8 bases, and 2 bases lay outside the gene matches. Germline V gene data show CDR1 as MNHNY and CDR2 as SVGAGI (reference sequence). The CDR3 sequence is 12 residues long. This CDR3 reads CASGQESYEQYF. The DNA for the CDR3 is TGTGCCAGCGGACAGGAATCCTACGAGCAGTACTTC.